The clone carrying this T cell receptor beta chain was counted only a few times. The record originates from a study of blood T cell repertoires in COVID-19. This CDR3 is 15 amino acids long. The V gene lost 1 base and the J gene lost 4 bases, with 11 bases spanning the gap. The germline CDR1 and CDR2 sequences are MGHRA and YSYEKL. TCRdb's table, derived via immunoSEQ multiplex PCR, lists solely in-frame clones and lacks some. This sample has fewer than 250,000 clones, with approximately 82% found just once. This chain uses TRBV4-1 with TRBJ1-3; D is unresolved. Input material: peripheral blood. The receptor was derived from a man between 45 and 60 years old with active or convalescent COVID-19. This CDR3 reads CASSQGPVIGNTIYF. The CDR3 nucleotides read TGCGCCAGCAGCCAAGGCCCGGTGATAGGAAACACCATATATTTT.